This T cell receptor beta chain derives from a study of CXCR3-negative and CXCR3-positive naive CD8 T cells (dated by TCRdb to the late 2010s). Regarding the study in general: About 150 million TRB reads were obtained in total, roughly 1.5 +/- 0.3 million reads per library. Data from roughly twelve donors, pooled across two independent experiments, went into the diversity and physicochemical repertoire analyses. For the TRBV-TRBJ cluster analysis, the naive subsets came from about five donors, while the memory cells came from 3 donors.

Inclusive of the bounding cysteine and phenylalanine, the CDR3 is 15 residues long. DNA for this receptor is not on file. Based on the germline V gene (reference sequence), the CDR1 and CDR2 sequences are SEHNR and FQNEAQ. The sequencer was a NextSeq 550. The Human TCR Profiling Kit (MiLaboratory) was used to prepare UMI-labeled 5' RACE TRB cDNA libraries. cDNA synthesis used the entire amount of extracted RNA, and PCR amplification then used the entire amount of cDNA produced. The libraries were made side by side, with each library going through the same number of PCR cycles. Turning to the authors' computational methods: With a requirement of at least two reads per UMI, MIGEC and MiXCR extracted about 50,000 +/- 10,000 unique UMI-labeled TRB cDNA molecules per library. On average, around 40,000 +/- 10,000 functional in-frame TRB CDR3 nucleotide clonotypes lacking stop codons were found per library. After each sample was downsampled to 5000 UMI-labeled TRB molecules, VDJtools was used to calculate diversity metrics such as normalized Shannon-Wiener and Chao1. Clonotype-size-weighted physicochemical properties of the central five CDR3 residues (interaction energy, strength, volume and Kidera factor 4) were computed in VDJtools. TCRdb reprocessed the reads and assigns one entry to each CDR3 protein sequence, leaving out DNA. These V and J calls rely on TCRdb rather than the paper's analysis. The record for this sample contains 84,000 or so distinct CDR3 sequences. Around 1.6% of the sample is held by the ten biggest clonotypes.

The paper as a whole reports these results and caveats: Freshly isolated PBMCs were used for most assays because CXCR3 expression went down partially after cryopreservation. Both naive subsets had comparably high repertoire diversity, while memory CD8+ T cells had much lower repertoire diversity. Because surface CD5, which is linked to self-reactivity in mice, was comparable between the naive subsets, TCR interaction strength was also inferred from the physicochemical properties of TRB CDR3s. Naive CXCR3-negative and CXCR3-positive cells from the same donor showed similar TRBV-TRBJ usage, whereas memory cells showed distinct patterns. TRB CDR3s from CXCR3-positive naive cells showed higher hydrophobicity (lower Kidera factor 4), lower energy, and higher strength and volume indices than CXCR3-negative naive cells.

Details on this clonotype: Its antigen is not yet known.

For every CD8+ T cell subset, 300,000 cells were flow-sorted straight into RLT lysis buffer, and each subset was sorted in triplicate. To exclude memory contaminants, naive CD8+ T cells were stringently defined as CD45RO-CCR7+CD27+CD95-. Peripheral blood mononuclear cells were isolated from buffy coats by standard density gradient centrifugation. A FACSAria III was used to flow-sort naive CD8+ T cells into CXCR3-negative and CXCR3-positive populations. Total RNA was extracted from sorted cells using an RNeasy Mini Kit. The chain is encoded by TRBV7-9 joined to TRBJ2-5; TCRdb names TRBD1, which stays unverified in the absence of DNA. Sequencing input: naive CXCR3- CD8+ T cells from blood. The sample's cell subset or site label, decoded: CD45RO-CCR7+CD27+CD95- naive CD8+ T cells lacking CXCR3 (TNR3-). The clonotype comes from a human donor in good health. Some clones in this sample may be carry-over from other donors' samples. The CDR3 here reads CASSTDRAGWETQYF.